This record looks at one TCR beta chain sequence and its context. This clonotype was found many times. Its antigen is still unknown. No per-base quality is available; no much larger clone lies one base away. The data originate from a study of T-cell reconstitution after alpha-beta-depleted transplantation in children (dated by TCRdb to 2016 to 2017). Describing the broader study: T-cell immune reconstitution after TCRalphabeta/CD19-depleted allogeneic hematopoietic cell transplantation in children was quantitatively tracked in the study by means of TCR repertoire profiling.

The cysteine opens and the phenylalanine closes a CDR3 of 14 amino acids. Only the CDR3 DNA is retained, 42 bases long and in frame from the first base. Cut back by 0 bases and 3 bases, the V and J ends lie 10 bases apart. Based on the germline V gene, the CDR1 and CDR2 sequences are SGHRS and YFSETQ. Library prep was done by PCR. Data came from an Illumina HiSeq 2500. TCR libraries were prepared with molecular barcoding, using unique molecular identifiers to normalize TCRbeta repertoire quantification. Through fastp at Q25 and MiXCR, TCRdb rebuilt clones from the public reads, retaining in-frame beta chains. Each entry merges the rows of one CDR3 protein and shows their most common DNA and genes. The sample includes 260,000 or so distinct CDR3 sequences, with more than 10% observed a single time. The ten largest clones capture around 2.8% of the sample.

Here the chain combines TRBV5-1 and TRBJ2-7; the D gene assignment is ambiguous. This sample comprised PBMCs from the stem cell graft donor, obtained from the stem cell graft. This TCR was recovered from a human donor who donated a stem cell graft to a child with acute lymphoblastic leukemia. The CDR3 here reads CASSLVWGLYEQYF. The DNA is TGCGCCAGCAGCTTGGTTTGGGGTCTCTACGAGCAGTACTTC.